The 9 T cell receptor beta chains below all came from one sample that was sequenced in a study of molecular identifiers for immune sequencing clone quantification. TCRdb analysed the PCR reads with MiXCR anew, one entry per CDR3 protein. The data hold 600,000 to 650,000 distinct CDR3 sequences, with about 20% observed a single time. The sequenced sample consisted of naive CD8+ T cells from blood, with Jurkat cell RNA spiked in. Specified subset: FACS-sorted CD8+CD4-CCR7+CD45RA+ naive T cells. The receptor set was obtained from a human donor in good health. Some libraries in this study had Jurkat cell RNA spiked in.

Concerning this clonotype itself: A much larger clonotype is one base distant, so this may be a read error. V usage is TRBV18 and J usage is TRBJ1-1; D not resolved. From germline, CDR1 is KGHSH and CDR2 LQKENI. The CDR3 extends over 15 amino acids. The CDR3 loop reads CVSSPTTGELTEAFF. DNA of the CDR3: TGTGTCAGCTCTCCCACGACGGGAGAACTCACTGAAGCTTTCTTT.

In this sample, this clonotype turned up many times. V gene TRBV28 combines with J gene TRBJ2-7, with a weak D call TRBD1 (5 bases). This CDR3 is built from 15 residues. Germline CDR1 and CDR2: MDHEN and SYDVKM. Trimming took off 2 bases at V and 3 bases at J, with 14 bases between the two ends. In DNA, the CDR3 is TGTGCCAGCAGTTTAAGGGGTTGGACGGACTACGAGCAGTACTTC. Protein sequence: CASSLRGWTDYEQYF.

Concerning this clonotype itself: A much larger clone lies a single base off, so this may be a read error. This chain links TRBV27 with TRBJ2-1; perhaps TRBD2 as D (5 bases). The V end was cut by 3 bases, the J end by 0 bases, with 27 bases between. Germline V lookup: CDR1 MNHEY, CDR2 SMNVEV (reference sequence). CDR3 length: 21 residues. In DNA form, the CDR3 reads TGTGCCAGCAGTTTGTACCCCCCGTCATCACCGGGGTGTCTCTCCTACAATGAGCAGTTCTTC. Translated: CASSLYPPSSPGCLSYNEQFF.

V is TRBV11-2 and J is TRBJ2-7, with 13 bases identical to TRBD2. Germline CDR1 SGHAT, CDR2 FQNNGV. This CDR3 is 16 amino acids long. V was clipped by 5 bases and J by 0 bases; unmatched bases: 4. This chain's CDR3 is CASSTWTSGSSYEQYF. For the CDR3, the DNA is TGTGCCAGCAGCACCTGGACTAGCGGGAGCTCCTACGAGCAGTACTTC.

This clonotype occurred many times. The chain links TRBV14 to TRBJ2-4; a possible D gene is TRBD2 (5 bases). Germline assignment: CDR1 SGHDN and CDR2 FVKESK. This CDR3 contains 15 residues. The V end lost 1 base, the J end lost 0 bases, and 7 bases lay between the germline ends. Here the CDR3 DNA reads TGTGCCAGCAGCCAAGTTGCGGGAGCCAAAAACATTCAGTACTTC. The encoded protein is CASSQVAGAKNIQYF.

Ten or more counts support this clonotype. J is TRBJ1-5 and V is TRBV7-2; possible D gene TRBD1, 6 bases. Germline V CDR1 and CDR2: SGHTA, FQGNSA. This CDR3 is 15 amino acids long. The ends were cut back, 2 bases at V and 7 bases at J, with 15 bases in the middle. CDR3 coding DNA: TGTGCCAGCAGCTTATATGGGGGCACAGGGCAGCCCCAGCATTTT. It specifies CASSLYGGTGQPQHF. The variable domain in full, with the rest retrieved from reference TRBV7-2 and TRBJ1-5, is GAGVSQSPSNKVTEKGKDVELRCDPISGHTALYWYRQSLGQGLEFLIYFQGNSAPDKSGLPSDRFSAERTGGSVSTLTIQRTQQEDSAVYLCASSLYGGTGQPQHFGDGTRLSIL.

In its sample, this clonotype was seen many times. The V gene is TRBV7-9, the J gene TRBJ2-7; 13 bases align to TRBD2. Germline V gene lookup returns CDR1 SEHNR and CDR2 FQNEAQ (reference sequence). V lost 6 bases, J lost 3 bases, and 8 bases stayed unmatched. The CDR3 extends over 16 amino acids. The CDR3 protein is CASSSGTSGVSYEQYF. Here the CDR3 DNA reads TGTGCCAGCAGTTCCGGGACTAGCGGGGTAAGCTACGAGCAGTACTTC.

This clonotype was picked up a small number of times. The V and J genes are TRBV12-3 or TRBV12-4 and TRBJ1-5; D is unresolved. The CDR3 totals 14 residues. V was clipped by 4 bases and J by 2 bases, with 9 bases between them. In DNA, the CDR3 is TGTGCCAGCAGTTCGCCCGGGGGCAATCAGCCCCAGCATTTT. It encodes CASSSPGGNQPQHF.

Concerning this clonotype: Being one base from a much bigger clone, this may be a read error. It is likely a read error, because the conserved phenylalanine at the end of the CDR3 is missing. No DNA is shown, since the ends of the CDR3 on it are uncertain; the CDR3 is the one TCRdb lists. The rearrangement links TRBV20-1 to TRBJ2-7; whether TRBD1, the table's D call, matches the DNA was not checked. The CDR3 length is 10 residues, termini included. Germline V gives CDR1 DFQATT, CDR2 SNEGSKA (reference sequence). CDR3: CSASAGTGVL.